These 26 T cell receptor beta chains were all obtained from the same sample, sequenced in a study of tumor and adjacent non-tumor tissue in lung cancer. Three rounds of nested PCR, following a modified ARM-PCR protocol, produced the TCRbeta library. TCRdb re-called the multiplex PCR reads through MiXCR, storing one row per CDR3 protein. Of approximately 90,000 distinct CDR3 sequences in the sample, about three fifths are singletons; the top ten hold 15%. No cell sorting was done before RNA was extracted from the tissue. The sample taken for sequencing was lung tumor tissue. These receptors were collected from a man aged 70-80 years with non-small cell lung cancer.

This clonotype came up many times. This rearrangement joins TRBV7-9 to TRBJ1-2; perhaps TRBD1 as D (5 bases). This CDR3 comprises 16 residues. The V gene's germline CDR1 is SEHNR and CDR2 FQNEAQ (reference sequence). The V end was cut by 0 bases, the J end by 1 base, with 12 bases between. The CDR3 sequence: CASSLARGLNNYGYTF. CDR3 coding DNA: TGTGCCAGCAGCTTAGCGCGGGGCCTGAATAACTATGGCTACACCTTC. Complete variable domain (other parts from reference TRBV7-9 and TRBJ1-2): DTGVSQNPRHKITKRGQNVTFRCDPISEHNRLYWYRQTLGQGPEFLTYFQNEAQLEKSRLLSDRFSAERPKGSFSTLEIQRTEQGDSAMYLCASSLARGLNNYGYTFGSGTRLTVV.

The gene calls are TRBV11-3 and TRBJ2-1, with D maybe TRBD2 (6 bases). V lost 1 base and J lost 13, with 14 bases in between. The CDR3 is 13 amino acids. CDR1 SGHNT and CDR2 YENEEA come from the germline V gene. Here the CDR3 DNA reads TGTGCCAGCAGCTTAGGGGGGGTTAATCAACAGTTCTTC. Its translation is CASSLGGVNQQFF.

The genes are TRBV28 and TRBJ2-5; 7 nucleotides match TRBD1. CDR1 and CDR2 (germline): MDHEN, SYDVKM. V gave up 6 bases and J gave up 2 bases; unmatched junction bases: 9. The CDR3 consists of 15 residues. The DNA for the CDR3 is TGTGCCAGCAGATTACCAGGGGGTATACAAGAGACCCAGTACTTC. Translating it yields CASRLPGGIQETQYF.

With respect to this clonotype: Relative to the germline gene, one junction end is altered; a read error may explain this. V usage is TRBV29-1 and J usage is TRBJ2-6, with 7 bases identical to TRBD2. Germline V lookup: CDR1 SQVTM, CDR2 ANQGSEA. The CDR3 runs to 15 residues. CDR3 residues: CCVTTGGSGANVLTF. CDR3 bases: TGCTGCGTGACGACGGGGGGTTCTGGGGCCAACGTCCTGACTTTC.

Concerning this clonotype: Mismatch with germline at one junction end may stem from a read error. This chain joins TRBV30 and TRBJ1-1; D unclear. The V gene's germline CDR1 is GTSNPN and CDR2 SVGIG (reference sequence). This CDR3 is built from 13 residues. This CDR3 is CACSVRIGTEAFF. CDR3 in DNA: TGTGCCTGTAGTGTACGGATAGGCACTGAAGCTTTCTTT.

This clonotype was observed many times. At one end the junction does not follow the germline gene, possibly because of a read error. CDR3 DNA: TGTGCCGGCAGCTTGATCGGGGCCAGGGACACTGAAGCTTTCTTT. Its protein is CAGSLIGARDTEAFF. V is TRBV11-1 and J is TRBJ1-1, with a tentative D call TRBD1 (5 bases). CDR3 length: 15 residues. Germline V gene sequence: CDR1 SGHAT, CDR2 FQDESV (reference sequence).

The chain employs TRBV12-3 or TRBV12-4 and TRBJ2-7, with a possible D match to TRBD2 (5 bases). This CDR3 contains 14 residues. V gave up 4 bases and J gave up 10 bases, with 20 bases separating them. This CDR3 reads CASSSGRRDSEQYF. The DNA for the CDR3 is TGTGCCAGCAGTTCGGGCCGTCGGGATAGCGAACAGTACTTC.

This clonotype came up a few times. The V and J genes are TRBV5-1 and TRBJ2-5; D ambiguous. Germline CDR1 is SGHRS and CDR2 is YFSETQ. V was shortened by 7 bases and J by 3 bases, with 16 bases between the two germline ends. The CDR3 extends over 14 amino acids. The DNA of the CDR3 is TGCGCCAGCGGGAAAAGCGCAACCGAAGAGACCCAGTACTTC. Amino acid sequence: CASGKSATEETQYF.

The count of this clonotype is one. Its ends do not fully match the called genes, so a read error is possible. This chain uses TRBV11-1 with TRBJ2-5; D might be TRBD2 (7 bases). CDR1 SGHAT and CDR2 FQDESV come from the germline V gene (reference sequence). This CDR3 region has 12 residues. The CDR3 here is CASSQGRGTHYF. The CDR3 nucleotides are TGTGCCAGCAGTCAAGGGAGGGGGACCCACTACTTC.

As to this clonotype: The conserved phenylalanine or tryptophan is not found at the CDR3 terminus, so this likely reflects a read error. In DNA, the CDR3 is TGTGCCAGCAGCGCGGGGGACGGAAACTACGAGCAGTACATC. It encodes CASSAGDGNYEQYI. V and J are TRBV11-2 and TRBJ2-7, with TRBD2 identical over 7 bases. This CDR3 has 14 amino acids. The trim removed 5 bases at V and 3 bases at J, leaving 7 bases unmatched. Per the germline V gene, CDR1 is SGHAT and CDR2 is FQNNGV.

Only one count was recorded for this clonotype. Because the CDR3 is missing its conserved closing phenylalanine or tryptophan, this is likely a read error. The V call is TRBV5-4, the J call TRBJ2-3, with a tentative D call TRBD2 (5 bases). V gave up 4 bases and J gave up 0 bases, with 15 bases separating them. CDR3 length: 16 amino acids. Per the germline V gene, CDR1 is SGHNT and CDR2 is YYREEE (reference sequence). The CDR3, as DNA: TGTGCCAGCAGCGCTCTTGTTGTAGCGAGCACAGATACGCAGTATTCT. It translates to CASSALVVASTDTQYS.

This clonotype was counted many times. This sequence joins TRBV6-5 and TRBJ2-4; 9 positions match TRBD1. The CDR3 runs 16 residues. Trimming took 5 bases from V and 0 from J; bases not matched to a gene: 5. CDR1 and CDR2 from the germline V gene are MNHEY and SVGAGI. In nucleotides, the CDR3 is TGTGCCAGCAGTACCGGACAGGGGTCAGCCAAAAACATTCAGTACTTC. Amino acid sequence: CASSTGQGSAKNIQYF.

V gene TRBV20-1 combines with J gene TRBJ2-1, with D maybe TRBD1 (6 bases). This CDR3 has 12 amino acids. With 5 bases removed from V and 6 bases from J, the gap between germline ends came to 11 bases. In germline, CDR1 is DFQATT, CDR2 SNEGSKA (reference sequence). The CDR3: CSAGGHRNEQFF. The CDR3 nucleotides are TGCAGTGCTGGGGGACACCGCAATGAGCAGTTCTTC.

The V call is TRBV4-1, the J call TRBJ1-2, with 8 bases that match TRBD1. In germline, CDR1 is MGHRA, CDR2 YSYEKL. CDR3 length: 16 residues. V dropped 2 bases and J dropped 8; count of bases not matched to a gene: 13. The CDR3, as DNA: TGCGCCAGCAGCCAATCCCCGGGACAGGACACCTACGGCTACACCTTC. It codes for CASSQSPGQDTYGYTF.

This clonotype was observed at least ten times. The V call is TRBV11-2, the J call TRBJ2-1; 10 bases are shared with TRBD1. CDR3 length: 16 residues. The germline CDR1 and CDR2 sequences are SGHAT and FQNNGV. J lost 6 bases, V lost 1 base, and 6 bases had no gene match. In nucleotides, the CDR3 is TGTGCCAGCAGCTTAGGTAGGACAGGGGGTCGCAATGAGCAGTTCTTC. Its protein product is CASSLGRTGGRNEQFF.

As for this clonotype: A junction end diverges from the germline sequence, so it may reflect a read error. The CDR3 sequence: CTISGGTSVSGYEQYF. The CDR3 DNA is TGTACCATCAGTGGGGGGACTAGCGTGAGTGGATACGAGCAGTACTTC. This sequence joins TRBV10-3 and TRBJ2-7; TRBD2 aligns across 10 bases. This CDR3 is built from 16 residues. CDR1 is ENHRY, CDR2 SYGVKD, per germline.

Remarks on this clonotype: The junction and the germline gene differ at one end; a read error may be behind it. The chain joins TRBV7-9 to TRBJ2-1, with D unresolved. Germline values: CDR1 SEHNR, CDR2 FQNEAQ (reference sequence). The CDR3 has 13 residues. The CDR3 spells CANNPDNYNEQFF. As DNA, the CDR3 is TGTGCCAACAACCCCGATAACTACAACGAGCAGTTCTTC.

Regarding this clonotype: A junction boundary mismatches the germline segment, possibly from a read error. The CDR3 DNA reads as TGTGCCAGGAGTTACGAGGATAGCGGGCACCGGGGCCAGTACTTC. It encodes CARSYEDSGHRGQYF. V is TRBV6-6 and J is TRBJ2-5; 7 nucleotides align to TRBD2. CDR1 is MNHNY and CDR2 is SVGAGI in the germline V gene (reference sequence). The CDR3 spans 15 residues.

The V and J genes are TRBV10-3 and TRBJ2-1; D possibly corresponds to TRBD1 (6 bases). Near its end, the DNA agrees better with TRBJ2-7, so the J call may be wrong. Per the germline V gene, CDR1 is ENHRY and CDR2 is SYGVKD. This CDR3 is 15 amino acids long. CDR3 bases: TGTGCCATCAGTGAAAGGGGGAGCTCATACAATGAGCAGTACTTC. It codes for CAISERGSSYNEQYF.

The rearrangement links TRBV5-1 to TRBJ2-5; D might be TRBD1 (5 bases). V dropped 0 bases and J dropped 9 bases, with 15 bases sitting between them. The CDR3 length is 14 residues. CDR1 is SGHRS and CDR2 is YFSETQ in the germline V gene. The CDR3 sequence: CASSLDGSTQAQYF. For the CDR3, the DNA is TGCGCCAGCAGCTTGGATGGGTCTACACAGGCCCAGTACTTC.

This clonotype was observed many times. J is TRBJ2-7 and V is TRBV20-1; possibly TRBD2 for D (6 bases). Trimming left V 6 bases short and J 2 bases short, with 14 bases between. The CDR3 consists of 13 residues. Germline-derived CDR1 and CDR2 are DFQATT and SNEGSKA (reference sequence). The CDR3 sequence: CSAPGTGTYEQYF. CDR3 bases: TGCAGTGCCCCCGGGACTGGGACCTACGAGCAGTACTTC.

Remarks on this clonotype: The germline gene is not matched at one end of the junction; a read error may be the cause. J is TRBJ2-5 and V is TRBV4-2, with 9 bases aligning to TRBD2. CDR1 LGHNA and CDR2 YNFKEQ come from the germline V gene. CDR3 size: 13 residues. CDR3 amino acids: CVSSLAGRETQYF. The CDR3 DNA sequence: TGTGTCAGCAGCCTAGCGGGGCGAGAGACCCAGTACTTC.

This clonotype has only a few counts. J is TRBJ1-5 and V is TRBV7-2; tentatively, D is TRBD1 (6 bases). Per the germline V gene, CDR1 is SGHTA and CDR2 is FQGNSA. Trimming removed 5 bases from V and 6 bases from J, with 23 bases in between. The CDR3 has 17 amino acids. DNA for the CDR3: TGTGCCAGCAGCCATACTCAGGGGTTTGAGTTCGGTCAGCCCCAGCATTTT. Translating it yields CASSHTQGFEFGQPQHF.

Remarks on this clonotype: A read error is possible here, since a much larger clone lies one base away. CDR3 in DNA: TGCGCCAGCGGCCAAGATTCTTGGCTGAACACTGAAGCTTTCTTT. This codes for CASGQDSWLNTEAFF. The rearrangement uses TRBV4-1 and TRBJ1-1; D gene ambiguous. Germline V gene data show CDR1 as MGHRA and CDR2 as YSYEKL. The CDR3 totals 15 residues.

In the case of this clonotype: Compared with germline, one end of the junction differs, possibly owing to a read error. V usage is TRBV14 and J usage is TRBJ2-3, with D uncertain. The CDR3 extends over 14 amino acids. Germline CDR1 SGHDN, CDR2 FVKESK. In nucleotides, the CDR3 is TGTGCCAGCAGCCAACCAAGGGCAAAAGATACTCAGTATTTT. It translates to CASSQPRAKDTQYF.

The V and J genes are TRBV12-3 or TRBV12-4 and TRBJ1-1; D unresolved. The CDR3 has 12 amino acids. Between the trimmed V and J ends, which lost 7 bases and 3 bases, there was a span of 9 bases. This CDR3 is CASTPLYTEAFF. DNA of the CDR3: TGTGCCAGCACTCCGTTATACACTGAAGCTTTCTTT.